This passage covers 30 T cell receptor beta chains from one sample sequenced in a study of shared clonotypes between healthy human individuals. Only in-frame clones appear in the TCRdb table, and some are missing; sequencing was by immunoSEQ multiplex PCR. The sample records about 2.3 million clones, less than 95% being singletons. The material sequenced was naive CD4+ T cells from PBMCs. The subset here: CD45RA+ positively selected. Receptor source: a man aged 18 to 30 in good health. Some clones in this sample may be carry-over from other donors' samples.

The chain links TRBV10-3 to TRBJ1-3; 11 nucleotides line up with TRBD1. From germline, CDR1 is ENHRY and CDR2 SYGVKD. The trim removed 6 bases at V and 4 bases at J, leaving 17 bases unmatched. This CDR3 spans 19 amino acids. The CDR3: CAIRRTPGQGELSGNTIYF. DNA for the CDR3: TGTGCCATCAGACGAACACCGGGACAGGGGGAACTCAGCGGAAACACCATATATTTT.

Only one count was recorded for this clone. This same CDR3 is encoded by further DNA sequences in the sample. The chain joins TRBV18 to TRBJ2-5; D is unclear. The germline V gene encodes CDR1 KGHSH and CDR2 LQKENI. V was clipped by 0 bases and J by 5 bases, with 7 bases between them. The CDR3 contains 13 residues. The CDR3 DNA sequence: TGTGCCAGCTCACCACCGTCGGATGAGACCCAGTACTTC. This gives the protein CASSPPSDETQYF.

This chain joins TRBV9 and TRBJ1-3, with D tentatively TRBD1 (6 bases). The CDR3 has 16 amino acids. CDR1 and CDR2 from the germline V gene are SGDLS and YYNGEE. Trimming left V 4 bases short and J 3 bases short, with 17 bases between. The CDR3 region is CASSSQPRTDGNTIYF. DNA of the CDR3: TGTGCCAGCAGCTCCCAACCACGGACAGATGGAAACACCATATATTTT. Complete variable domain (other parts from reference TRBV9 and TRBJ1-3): DSGVTQTPKHLITATGQRVTLRCSPRSGDLSVYWYQQSLDQGLQFLIQYYNGEERAKGNILERFSAQQFPDLHSELNLSSLELGDSALYFCASSSQPRTDGNTIYFGEGSWLTVV.

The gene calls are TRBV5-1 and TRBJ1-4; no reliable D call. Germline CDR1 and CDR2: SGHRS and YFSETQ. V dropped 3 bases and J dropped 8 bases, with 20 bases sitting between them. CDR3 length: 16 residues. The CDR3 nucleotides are TGCGCCAGCAGCTCGAGAGCGACCACTCAGAGAGAAAAACTGTTTTTT. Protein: CASSSRATTQREKLFF.

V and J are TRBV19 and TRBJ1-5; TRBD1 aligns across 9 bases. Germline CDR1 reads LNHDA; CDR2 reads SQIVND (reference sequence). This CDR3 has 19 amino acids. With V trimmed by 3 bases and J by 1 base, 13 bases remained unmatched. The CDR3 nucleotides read TGTGCCAGTAGTATCCGATCCCCCACCGGGACAGGGAGCAATCAGCCCCAGCATTTT. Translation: CASSIRSPTGTGSNQPQHF.

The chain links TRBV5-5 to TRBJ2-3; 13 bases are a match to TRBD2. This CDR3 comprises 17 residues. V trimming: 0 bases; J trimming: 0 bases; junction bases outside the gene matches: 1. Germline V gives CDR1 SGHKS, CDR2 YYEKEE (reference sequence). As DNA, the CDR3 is TGTGCCAGCAGCTTGGCACTAGCGGGAGGGAGCACAGATACGCAGTATTTT. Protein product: CASSLALAGGSTDTQYF.

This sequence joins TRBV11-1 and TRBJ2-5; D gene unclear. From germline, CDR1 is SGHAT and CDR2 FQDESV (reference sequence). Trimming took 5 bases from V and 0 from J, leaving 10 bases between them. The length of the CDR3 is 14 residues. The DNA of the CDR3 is TGTGCCAGCAGCCCGACGGCCTACCAAGAGACCCAGTACTTC. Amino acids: CASSPTAYQETQYF.

The CDR3 DNA follows: TGCAGCGTTTGGGCAGGGCTCTGGGGCACCATATATTTT. Encoded protein: CSVWAGLWGTIYF. V is TRBV29-1 and J is TRBJ1-3, with a tentative D call TRBD1 (5 bases). V was trimmed by 5 bases and J by 9 bases, leaving 17 bases between them. The CDR3 has 13 residues. Germline V gene lookup returns CDR1 SQVTM and CDR2 ANQGSEA.

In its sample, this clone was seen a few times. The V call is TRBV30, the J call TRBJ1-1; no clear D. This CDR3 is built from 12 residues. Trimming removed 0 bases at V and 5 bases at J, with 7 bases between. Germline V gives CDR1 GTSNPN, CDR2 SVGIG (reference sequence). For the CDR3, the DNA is TGTGCCTGGAGTGTATGGGAAACTGAAGCTTTCTTT. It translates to CAWSVWETEAFF.

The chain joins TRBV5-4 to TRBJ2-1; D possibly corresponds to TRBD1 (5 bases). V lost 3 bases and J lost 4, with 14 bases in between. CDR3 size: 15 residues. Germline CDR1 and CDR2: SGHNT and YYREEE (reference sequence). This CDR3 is CASSSPDSKYNEQFF. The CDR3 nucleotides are TGTGCCAGCAGCTCCCCAGACAGCAAATACAATGAGCAGTTCTTC.

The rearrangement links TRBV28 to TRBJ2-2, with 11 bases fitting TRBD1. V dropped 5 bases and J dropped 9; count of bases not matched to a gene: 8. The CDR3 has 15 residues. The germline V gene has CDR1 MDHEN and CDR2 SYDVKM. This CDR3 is CASSTSRTGGRELFF. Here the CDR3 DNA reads TGTGCCAGCAGTACCTCTCGGACAGGGGGCCGGGAGCTGTTTTTT.

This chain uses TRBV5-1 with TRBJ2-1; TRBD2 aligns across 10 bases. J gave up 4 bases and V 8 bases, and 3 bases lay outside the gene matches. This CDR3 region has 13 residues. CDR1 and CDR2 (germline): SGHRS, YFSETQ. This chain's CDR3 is CASTSGDYNEQFF. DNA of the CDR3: TGCGCCAGTACTAGCGGGGATTACAATGAGCAGTTCTTC.

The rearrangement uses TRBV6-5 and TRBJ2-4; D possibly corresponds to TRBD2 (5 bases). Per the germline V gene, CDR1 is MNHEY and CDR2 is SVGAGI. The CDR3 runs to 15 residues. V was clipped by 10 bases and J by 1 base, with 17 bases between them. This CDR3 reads CATGAGDRAKNIQYF. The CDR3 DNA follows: TGTGCCACTGGCGCGGGCGATCGGGCCAAAAACATTCAGTACTTC.

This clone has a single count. DNA of the CDR3: TGTGCCAGCAGAAGGACAGGGCAAAACACCATATATTTT. Protein product: CASRRTGQNTIYF. The chain is built from TRBV27 and TRBJ1-3; TRBD1 matches 8 bases. Losses at the gene ends were 6 bases for V and 6 bases for J; bases not matched to a gene: 4. This CDR3 region has 13 residues. CDR1 is MNHEY and CDR2 is SMNVEV in the germline V gene (reference sequence).

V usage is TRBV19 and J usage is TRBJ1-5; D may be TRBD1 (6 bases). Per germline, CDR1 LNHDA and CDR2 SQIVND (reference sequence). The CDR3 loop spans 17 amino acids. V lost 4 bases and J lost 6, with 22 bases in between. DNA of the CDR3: TGTGCCAGTAGTAACCCCCGGGCCAGGGGCGCGGTTCAGCCCCAGCATTTT. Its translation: CASSNPRARGAVQPQHF.

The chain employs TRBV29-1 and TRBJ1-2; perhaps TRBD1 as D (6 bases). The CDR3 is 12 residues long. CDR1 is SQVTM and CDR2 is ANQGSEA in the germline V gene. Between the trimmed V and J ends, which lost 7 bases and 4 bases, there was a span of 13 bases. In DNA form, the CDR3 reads TGCAGCGCTACTGGACAGATCTATGGCTACACCTTC. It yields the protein CSATGQIYGYTF. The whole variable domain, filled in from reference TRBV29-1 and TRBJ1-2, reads SAVISQKPSRDICQRGTSLTIQCQVDSQVTMMFWYRQQPGQSLTLIATANQGSEATYESGFVIDKFPISRPNLTFSTLTVSNMSPEDSSIYLCSATGQIYGYTFGSGTRLTVV.

The chain's CDR3 is CASSWRERFQSEAFF. CDR3 nucleotides: TGTGCCAGCAGCTGGAGGGAACGTTTCCAGTCTGAAGCTTTCTTT. The chain is built from TRBV5-6 and TRBJ1-1; D unclear. Between the trimmed V and J ends, which lost 3 bases and 6 bases, there was a span of 18 bases. This CDR3 has 15 amino acids. Germline V gene lookup returns CDR1 SGHDT and CDR2 YYEEEE.

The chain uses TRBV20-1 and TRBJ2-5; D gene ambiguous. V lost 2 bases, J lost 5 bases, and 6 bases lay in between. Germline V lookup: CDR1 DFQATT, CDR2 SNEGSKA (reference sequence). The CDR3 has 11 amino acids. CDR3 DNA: TGCAGTGCTAGAAGAGATGAGACCCAGTACTTC. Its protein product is CSARRDETQYF.

The CDR3 loop reads CASSLGFGSNQPQHF. The CDR3 DNA sequence: TGCGCCAGCAGCTTGGGTTTCGGGAGCAATCAGCCCCAGCATTTT. This chain connects TRBV5-1 to TRBJ1-5; D ambiguous. The CDR3 covers 15 residues. The ends were cut back, 0 bases at V and 1 base at J, with 8 bases in the middle. Germline V gene lookup returns CDR1 SGHRS and CDR2 YFSETQ.

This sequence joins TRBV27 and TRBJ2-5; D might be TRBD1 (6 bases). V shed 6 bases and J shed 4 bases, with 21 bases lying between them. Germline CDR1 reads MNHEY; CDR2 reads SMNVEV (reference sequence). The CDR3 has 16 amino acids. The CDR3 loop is CASRPRGGRAAETQYF. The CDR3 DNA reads TGTGCCAGCAGACCCAGAGGGGGACGGGCCGCAGAGACCCAGTACTTC.

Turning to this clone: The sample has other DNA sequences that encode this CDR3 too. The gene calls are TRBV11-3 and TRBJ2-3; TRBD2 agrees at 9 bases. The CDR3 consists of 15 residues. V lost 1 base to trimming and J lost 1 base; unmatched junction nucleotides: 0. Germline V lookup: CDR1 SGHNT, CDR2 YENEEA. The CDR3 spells CASSLGTSGTDTQYF. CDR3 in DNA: TGTGCCAGCAGCTTAGGGACTAGCGGCACAGATACGCAGTATTTT.

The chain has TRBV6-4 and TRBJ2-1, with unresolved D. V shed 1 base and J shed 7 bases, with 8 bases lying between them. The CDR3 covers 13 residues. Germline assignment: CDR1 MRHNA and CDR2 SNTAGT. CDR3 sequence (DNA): TGTGCCAGCAGTGACTTGTCGCGGAATGAGCAGTTCTTC. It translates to CASSDLSRNEQFF.

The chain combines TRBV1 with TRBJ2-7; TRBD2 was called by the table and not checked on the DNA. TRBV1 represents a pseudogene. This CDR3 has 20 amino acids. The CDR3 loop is CTSSQIQDDSGKQNGGEQYF. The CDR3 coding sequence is TGCACCAGCAGCCAGATCCAGGACGATAGCGGCAAACAAAACGGGGGGGAGCAGTACTTC.

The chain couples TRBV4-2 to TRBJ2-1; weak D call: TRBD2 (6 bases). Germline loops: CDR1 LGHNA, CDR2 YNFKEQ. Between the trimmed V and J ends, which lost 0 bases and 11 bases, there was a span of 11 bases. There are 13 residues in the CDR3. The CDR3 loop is CASSQEGEVKQFF. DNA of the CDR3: TGTGCCAGCAGCCAAGAAGGGGAGGTGAAGCAGTTCTTC.

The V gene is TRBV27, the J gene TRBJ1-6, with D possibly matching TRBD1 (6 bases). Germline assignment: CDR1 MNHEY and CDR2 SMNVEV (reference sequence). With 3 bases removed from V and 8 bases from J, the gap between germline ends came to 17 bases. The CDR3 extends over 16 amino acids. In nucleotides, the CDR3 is TGTGCCAGCAGTTTCGGCTTGGGGGGCGCGTATTCACCCCTCCACTTT. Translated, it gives CASSFGLGGAYSPLHF.

The CDR3 here is CASRYRQGARAEAFF. CDR3 bases: TGCGCCAGCAGATATAGACAGGGGGCGAGGGCTGAAGCTTTCTTT. The chain uses TRBV5-1 and TRBJ1-1, with 10 positions matching TRBD1. The CDR3 contains 15 residues. The trim removed 5 bases at V and 6 bases at J, leaving 10 bases unmatched. CDR1 and CDR2 (germline): SGHRS, YFSETQ.

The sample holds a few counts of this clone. Here the CDR3 DNA reads TGCGCCAGCAGCCAACTGGCCGGGACTCCGTCCGGAAAACTGTTTTTT. Protein product: CASSQLAGTPSGKLFF. The J gene is TRBJ1-4, the V gene TRBV4-3; TRBD1 might be the D (5 bases). V lost 2 bases and J lost 10, with 20 bases in between. Germline V gene data show CDR1 as LGHNA and CDR2 as YSLEER. This CDR3 is built from 16 residues.

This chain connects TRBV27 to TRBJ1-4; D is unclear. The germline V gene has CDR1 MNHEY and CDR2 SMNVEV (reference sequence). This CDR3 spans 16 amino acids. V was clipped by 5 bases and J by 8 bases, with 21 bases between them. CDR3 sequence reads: CASSPLGQSPGEKLFF. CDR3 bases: TGTGCCAGCAGTCCATTAGGCCAGTCACCGGGAGAAAAACTGTTTTTT.

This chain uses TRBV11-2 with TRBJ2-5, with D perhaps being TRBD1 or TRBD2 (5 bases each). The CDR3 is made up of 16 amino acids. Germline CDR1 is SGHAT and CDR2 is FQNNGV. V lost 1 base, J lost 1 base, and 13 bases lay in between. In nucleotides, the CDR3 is TGTGCCAGCAGCTTAGGGGGTTTGGGGGTCCAAGAGACCCAGTACTTC. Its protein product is CASSLGGLGVQETQYF.

CDR3 in DNA: TGTGCCAGCTCACCTAAGACTAGCGCGGATACGCAGTATTTT. Amino acid sequence: CASSPKTSADTQYF. The chain joins TRBV18 to TRBJ2-3; TRBD2 aligns across 8 bases. After removal of 3 bases from V and 6 bases from J, the junction contained 5 bases not matched to a gene. Germline lookup yields CDR1 KGHSH and CDR2 LQKENI. This CDR3 has 14 amino acids.